Presented here are 10 T cell receptor beta chains from one specimen sequenced in a study of shared clonotypes between healthy human individuals. The table came from immunoSEQ multiplex PCR; TCRdb's copy has only in-frame clones and leaves some out. This repertoire shows about 380,000 clones, around 96% found once; its top ten account for 0.32%. Sequencing was performed on memory CD8+ T cells sorted from blood. Subset described: CD45RO+ cells pooled with CCR7-negative TemRA cells. The origin of the receptors is a man aged 25-45 years in good health.

CDR3 DNA sequence: TGTGCCAGTAGTATGAGGGCCAGCTCTGGAAACACCATATATTTT. Translated, it gives CASSMRASSGNTIYF. V usage is TRBV19 and J usage is TRBJ1-3; no reliable D call. In germline, CDR1 is LNHDA, CDR2 SQIVND (reference sequence). Trimming cost V 3 bases and J 0 bases, with 9 bases left between them. This CDR3 is 15 amino acids long. The whole variable domain, remainder taken from reference TRBV19 and TRBJ1-3, is DGGITQSPKYLFRKEGQNVTLSCEQNLNHDAMYWYRQDPGQGLRLIYYSQIVNDFQKGDIAEGYSVSREKKESFPLTVTSAQKNPTAFYLCASSMRASSGNTIYFGEGSWLTVV.

The V and J genes are TRBV4-2 and TRBJ2-2; unclear D gene. This CDR3 is built from 15 residues. V shed 1 base and J shed 4 bases, with 10 bases lying between them. Germline loops: CDR1 LGHNA, CDR2 YNFKEQ. CDR3 in amino acids: CASSQGRASTGELFF. The DNA of the CDR3 is TGTGCCAGCAGCCAAGGGCGAGCTTCCACCGGGGAGCTGTTTTTT.

This clone came up a few times. The V gene is TRBV9, the J gene TRBJ1-1; a possible D gene is TRBD1 (5 bases). The V and J ends lost 0 bases and 0 bases respectively, with 6 bases between them. Per the germline V gene, CDR1 is SGDLS and CDR2 is YYNGEE. This CDR3 comprises 14 residues. CDR3 sequence reads: CASSVDRMNTEAFF. The CDR3 DNA sequence: TGTGCCAGCAGCGTAGACAGGATGAACACTGAAGCTTTCTTT.

The chain couples TRBV11-1 to TRBJ2-1; 7 bases fit TRBD2. V shed 3 bases and J 4 bases; nucleotides not matched to a gene: 6. The CDR3 has 15 amino acids. From germline, CDR1 is SGHAT and CDR2 FQDESV (reference sequence). CDR3 in amino acids: CASSLGGRGYNEQFF. The DNA of the CDR3 is TGTGCCAGCAGCTTGGGGGGGAGAGGGTACAATGAGCAGTTCTTC.

J is TRBJ2-2 and V is TRBV7-9; D call uncertain. This CDR3 comprises 15 residues. The germline CDR1 and CDR2 sequences are SEHNR and FQNEAQ (reference sequence). Trimming removed 1 base from V and 1 base from J, with 7 bases in between. The CDR3 bases are TGTGCCAGCAGCTTAGGACGAGAGAACACCGGGGAGCTGTTTTTT. It encodes CASSLGRENTGELFF.

The chain recombines TRBV28 with TRBJ2-6; unclear D gene. Germline V CDR1 and CDR2: MDHEN, SYDVKM. The CDR3 runs 16 residues. Trimming took off 6 bases at V and 0 bases at J, with 12 bases between the two ends. CDR3 protein: CASRFPPGSGANVLTF. CDR3 sequence (DNA): TGTGCCAGCAGATTCCCGCCGGGCTCTGGGGCCAACGTCCTGACTTTC.

This clone was seen a single time. The V and J genes are TRBV28 and TRBJ1-2; 9 bases are a match to TRBD1. V gave up 7 bases and J gave up 2 bases; unmatched junction bases: 8. The V gene's germline CDR1 is MDHEN and CDR2 SYDVKM. CDR3 length: 15 amino acids. The CDR3 spells CASTFPGTGNYGYTF. Written as DNA, the CDR3 is TGTGCCAGCACTTTTCCCGGGACAGGGAACTATGGCTACACCTTC.

The V call is TRBV5-6, the J call TRBJ2-5; possible D gene TRBD1, 6 bases. The end of the DNA is better explained by TRBJ2-7, so the J call may be wrong. This CDR3 is 13 amino acids long. The germline V gene encodes CDR1 SGHDT and CDR2 YYEEEE. As DNA, the CDR3 is TGTGCCAGCACGGGACATCGGTCCTACGAGCAGTACTTC. This translates into CASTGHRSYEQYF.

Turning to this clone: Other DNA variants within this sample encode the same CDR3. The chain uses TRBV20-1 and TRBJ2-7; D remains ambiguous. The CDR3 covers 11 residues. Germline CDR1 is DFQATT and CDR2 is SNEGSKA (reference sequence). The V end was cut by 0 bases, the J end by 4 bases, with 4 bases between. CDR3 DNA: TGCAGTGCTAGAGATTATTACGAGCAGTACTTC. It specifies CSARDYYEQYF.

The V call is TRBV11-3, the J call TRBJ2-1, with D possibly called TRBD1 or TRBD2 (6 bases each). CDR1 and CDR2 (germline): SGHNT, YENEEA. V was shortened by 5 bases and J by 5 bases, with 22 bases between the two germline ends. This CDR3 has 17 amino acids. CDR3 bases: TGTGCCAGCAGCAACCACCCGGACAGACCGGGGGACAATGAGCAGTTCTTC. This encodes CASSNHPDRPGDNEQFF.